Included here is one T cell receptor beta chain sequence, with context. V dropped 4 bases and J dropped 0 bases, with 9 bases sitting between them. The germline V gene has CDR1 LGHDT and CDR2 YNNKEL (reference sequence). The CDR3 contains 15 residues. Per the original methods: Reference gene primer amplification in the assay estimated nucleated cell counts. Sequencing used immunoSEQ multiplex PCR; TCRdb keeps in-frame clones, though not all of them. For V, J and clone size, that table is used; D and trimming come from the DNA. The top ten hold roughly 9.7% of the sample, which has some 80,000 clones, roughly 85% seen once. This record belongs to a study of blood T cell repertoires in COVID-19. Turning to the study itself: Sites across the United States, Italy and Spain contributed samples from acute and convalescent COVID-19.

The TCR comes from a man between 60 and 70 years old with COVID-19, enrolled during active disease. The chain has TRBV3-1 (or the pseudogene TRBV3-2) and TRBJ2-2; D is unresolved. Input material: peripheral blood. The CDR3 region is CASSPGISNTGELFF. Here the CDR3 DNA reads TGTGCCAGCAGCCCAGGAATTTCGAACACCGGGGAGCTGTTTTTT.